What follows are 21 T cell receptor beta chains derived from one specimen sequenced in a study of spatial heterogeneity in lung cancer. Regarding the study as a whole: In tumors, expanded intratumoral alpha and beta TCR counts tracked mutation counts.

Time point denoted: sample taken at primary tumor resection. One entry per CDR3 protein results from TCRdb running MiXCR on the 5' RACE reads. The table has 7,300 or so distinct CDR3 sequences, approximately 9% seen once. No cognate antigen is known for these TCRs. Source: lung tumor tissue, taken at surgery. These receptors all come from a male donor with early-stage non-small cell lung cancer.

In its sample, this clonotype is medium-sized. V usage is TRBV3-1 and J usage is TRBJ2-7, with TRBD2 matching over 12 bases. CDR3 size: 17 residues. CDR1 and CDR2 (germline): LGHDT, YNNKEL (reference sequence). V gave up 4 bases and J gave up 3 bases; unmatched junction bases: 10. This CDR3 is CASSRTSGTAQGYEQYF. For the CDR3, the DNA is TGTGCCAGCAGCCGGACTAGCGGGACAGCCCAGGGCTACGAGCAGTACTTC.

The CDR3 reads CSATDSYSYEQYF. CDR3 in DNA: TGCAGTGCCACTGATTCATACTCCTACGAGCAGTACTTC. The chain couples TRBV20-1 to TRBJ2-7; D is undetermined. CDR3 length: 13 amino acids. Trimming left V 6 bases short and J 0 bases short, with 12 bases between. Germline lookup yields CDR1 DFQATT and CDR2 SNEGSKA (reference sequence).

This clonotype is termed medium-sized. This chain links TRBV2 with TRBJ1-5; no firm D call. Germline V lookup: CDR1 SNHLY, CDR2 FYNNEI. The CDR3 runs 13 residues. V lost 4 bases and J lost 6, with 10 bases in between. For the CDR3, the DNA is TGTGCCAGCAGTGCATCTTTGGGTCAGCCCCAGCATTTT. Encoded protein: CASSASLGQPQHF.

In its sample, this clonotype was seen many times. The chain carries TRBV5-8 and TRBJ1-1; D ambiguous. From germline, CDR1 is SGHTS and CDR2 YDEGEE. V was trimmed by 1 base and J by 4 bases, leaving 8 bases between them. The CDR3 extends over 13 amino acids. CDR3 in DNA: TGTGCCAGCAGCTTGATTCCGGGCACTGAAGCTTTCTTT. This codes for CASSLIPGTEAFF.

The chain links TRBV7-2 to TRBJ1-2, with D hard to call. V was shortened by 1 base and J by 4 bases, with 7 bases between the two germline ends. The CDR3 is 13 amino acids. Germline V gene sequence: CDR1 SGHTA, CDR2 FQGNSA. The CDR3 DNA is TGTGCCAGCAGCTTAGATGAGGGCTATGGCTACACCTTC. Protein product: CASSLDEGYGYTF.

The chain couples TRBV7-3 to TRBJ1-4; no clear D gene. Germline V gene lookup returns CDR1 SGHTA and CDR2 FQGTGA. The CDR3 length is 13 residues. V was cut by 2 bases and J by 5 bases, with 6 bases left in between. In nucleotides, the CDR3 is TGTGCCAGCAGCTTATCTCAGAATGAAAAACTGTTTTTT. Protein product: CASSLSQNEKLFF.

This rearrangement joins TRBV20-1 to TRBJ1-1; D remains ambiguous. CDR3 size: 15 residues. Germline CDR1 reads DFQATT; CDR2 reads SNEGSKA (reference sequence). The ends were cut back, 1 base at V and 4 bases at J, with 16 bases in the middle. CDR3 amino acids: CSARALLGRFTEAFF. CDR3 sequence (DNA): TGCAGTGCTAGAGCGTTACTGGGGAGGTTCACTGAAGCTTTCTTT.

The V and J genes are TRBV9 and TRBJ2-1, with 7 bases fitting TRBD1. The CDR3 runs 15 residues. Trimming took 4 bases from V and 0 from J; bases not matched to a gene: 4. Germline V gene lookup returns CDR1 SGDLS and CDR2 YYNGEE. The CDR3 nucleotides read TGTGCCAGCAGCTTACAGGGGAGCTCCTACAATGAGCAGTTCTTC. Translating gives CASSLQGSSYNEQFF.

Ten or more counts support this clonotype. This rearrangement joins TRBV7-9 to TRBJ1-4, with 7 bases identical to TRBD1. The CDR3 sequence is 14 residues long. Germline V gene sequence: CDR1 SEHNR, CDR2 FQNEAQ (reference sequence). The V and J ends lost 2 bases and 7 bases, in that order; junction bases with no gene match: 4. For the CDR3, the DNA is TGTGCCAGCAGCTTAATCCAGGGGGTTGAAAAACTGTTTTTT. Its protein is CASSLIQGVEKLFF.

This clonotype is labeled as medium-sized (0.01 to 0.1%). The chain couples TRBV20-1 to TRBJ2-5; D gene unclear. The CDR3 has 10 amino acids. Germline CDR1 DFQATT, CDR2 SNEGSKA (reference sequence). Trimming left V 4 bases short and J 5 bases short, with 5 bases between. The CDR3 bases are TGCAGTGCTACGGAGGAGACCCAGTACTTC. Its protein is CSATEETQYF.

In its sample, this clonotype ranks as medium-sized. V usage is TRBV6-5 and J usage is TRBJ2-3, with 9 bases aligning to TRBD2. The CDR3 has 16 residues. J was trimmed by 0 bases and V by 5 bases; bases with no gene match: 6. Germline V gives CDR1 MNHEY, CDR2 SVGAGI. The CDR3 here is CASSDRLAVSTDTQYF. The CDR3 DNA is TGTGCCAGCAGTGACCGACTAGCGGTTAGCACAGATACGCAGTATTTT.

In this sample, this clonotype turned up many times. V usage is TRBV29-1 and J usage is TRBJ2-1; TRBD2 matches 7 bases. J was trimmed by 9 bases and V by 4 bases; bases with no gene match: 21. The CDR3 contains 17 residues. Germline loops: CDR1 SQVTM, CDR2 ANQGSEA. The CDR3 bases are TGCAGCGTTGGTCCCCCGTCCCTGGCGGGAGAGTTAAGTGAGCAGTTCTTC. Translated: CSVGPPSLAGELSEQFF.

This clonotype is categorized as medium-sized. J is TRBJ1-3 and V is TRBV7-8; no clear D gene. Trimming cost V 5 bases and J 4 bases, with 9 bases left between them. The germline V gene has CDR1 SGHVS and CDR2 FQNEAQ. The CDR3 is made up of 13 amino acids. CDR3 sequence reads: CASSRGVGNTIYF. In nucleotides, the CDR3 is TGTGCCAGCAGCCGTGGGGTAGGAAACACCATATATTTT.

This clonotype was counted once. The chain combines TRBV4-2 with TRBJ2-3, with 10 bases matching TRBD2. CDR3 length equals 18 residues. The V gene's germline CDR1 is LGHNA and CDR2 YNFKEQ. J lost 5 bases, V lost 0 bases, and 11 bases had no gene match. CDR3 region: CASSQDQVAGGSRDTQYF. The CDR3 nucleotides are TGTGCCAGCAGCCAAGATCAAGTAGCGGGGGGATCTAGAGATACGCAGTATTTT.

The chain is built from TRBV11-2 and TRBJ2-2, with 8 bases lining up with TRBD2. The CDR3 spans 16 residues. V lost 7 bases and J lost 1; bases outside the gene matches: 8. Germline CDR1 and CDR2: SGHAT and FQNNGV. Here the CDR3 reads CASISRGLVNTGELFF. The CDR3 nucleotides read TGTGCCAGCATTTCGAGGGGACTAGTGAACACCGGGGAGCTGTTTTTT.

The genes are TRBV4-3 and TRBJ2-3, with D possibly matching TRBD2 (5 bases). The germline V and J ends were trimmed by 0 bases and 7 bases, with 14 bases remaining between them. There are 15 residues in the CDR3. Germline CDR1 is LGHNA and CDR2 is YSLEER. As DNA, the CDR3 is TGCGCCAGCAGCCAAGAAACTGGAGGTGGGCATACGCAGTATTTT. It codes for CASSQETGGGHTQYF.

Remarks on this clonotype: Possible read error: a much larger clone is one base away. V and J are TRBV12-3 or TRBV12-4 and TRBJ2-7; TRBD2 matches at 10 bases. The J segment lost 7 bases and the V segment lost 10 bases, leaving 10 bases of the junction unmatched. The CDR3 is 13 amino acids. Written as DNA, the CDR3 is TGTGCCAACAGCCTAGCGGGAGCGGGTGAGCAGTACTTC. Amino acid sequence: CANSLAGAGEQYF.

The CDR3 spells CASRGGEIGDTQYF. The CDR3 DNA follows: TGTGCCAGCAGGGGGGGGGAGATTGGAGATACGCAGTATTTT. The chain is built from TRBV27 and TRBJ2-3; 7 bases are shared with TRBD2. V dropped 6 bases and J dropped 5; count of bases not matched to a gene: 8. Germline CDR1 and CDR2: MNHEY and SMNVEV (reference sequence). The CDR3 consists of 14 residues.

This clonotype was recorded many times. J is TRBJ2-7 and V is TRBV7-6; D is uncertain. The CDR3 is made up of 14 amino acids. Trimming pared 1 base from V and 4 bases from J, leaving 11 bases between. Germline CDR1 and CDR2: SGHVS and FNYEAQ. The CDR3 nucleotides are TGTGCCAGCAGCTTAGACCCCGCAGCGTACGAGCAGTACTTC. This codes for CASSLDPAAYEQYF.

This clonotype was counted a few times. The chain couples TRBV29-1 to TRBJ2-7, with D tentatively TRBD1 (6 bases). The CDR3 has 12 amino acids. Germline V gene sequence: CDR1 SQVTM, CDR2 ANQGSEA. Trimming pared 4 bases from V and 3 bases from J, leaving 10 bases between. The CDR3 here is CSVVRGNYEQYF. The CDR3 coding sequence is TGCAGCGTTGTTAGGGGGAACTACGAGCAGTACTTC.

The J gene is TRBJ2-7, the V gene TRBV5-6; 7 nucleotides match TRBD2. CDR1 SGHDT and CDR2 YYEEEE come from the germline V gene. The V and J ends lost 4 bases and 3 bases, in that order; junction bases with no gene match: 13. This CDR3 comprises 16 residues. CDR3 sequence: CASSLSSSGIYYEQYF. As DNA, the CDR3 is TGTGCCAGCAGCCTTAGTTCTAGCGGCATTTACTACGAGCAGTACTTC.